The 2 T cell receptor beta chains in this list originate from one sample, sequenced in a study of identical twins. TCRdb analysed the 5' RACE reads with MiXCR anew, one entry per CDR3 protein. The table shows 1.5 million to 2 million distinct CDR3 sequences, with less than 35% occurring only once. Sequencing was carried out using cord blood. The receptors were gathered from a newborn girl in good health.

The J gene is TRBJ1-5, the V gene TRBV7-9; perhaps TRBD1 as D (6 bases). Trimming took off 5 bases at V and 5 bases at J, with 22 bases between the two ends. The CDR3 has 17 amino acids. Germline lookup yields CDR1 SEHNR and CDR2 FQNEAQ (reference sequence). CDR3 in amino acids: CASSPDLVTGLDQPQHF. The CDR3 coding sequence is TGTGCCAGCAGCCCCGATTTGGTAACAGGGTTAGATCAGCCCCAGCATTTT.

This clonotype has more than one count but fewer than ten. This chain connects TRBV12-3 or TRBV12-4 to TRBJ1-2; D perhaps matches TRBD1 (5 bases). The CDR3 runs to 15 residues. V was cut by 6 bases and J by 4 bases, with 18 bases left in between. The CDR3, as DNA: TGTGCCAGCAGCCGAGTCGCTATGGGGACCTATGGCTACACCTTC. This translates into CASSRVAMGTYGYTF.